This T cell receptor beta chain was observed in a study of regulatory T cells in long-lasting Graves disease. Researchers made TCR beta libraries by using iRepertoire HTBI primers and running Arm-PCR on CDR3 regions. TCRdb recomputed calls from the multiplex PCR reads with MiXCR, one row per CDR3 protein. The data show roughly 250,000 distinct CDR3 sequences, with about 18% seen just once and 13% to 15% held by the top ten. This clonotype was counted between two and nine times. This CDR3 spans 15 amino acids. Germline CDR1 reads LNHDA; CDR2 reads SQIVND (reference sequence). The V end lost 6 bases, the J end lost 2 bases, and 14 bases lay between the germline ends. Time point specified: newly diagnosed GD, antithyroid drugs for less than 3 months. RNA isolated from PBMCs was used to make the TCR library. This sample was also put to use in a study of T cells in Graves' hyperthyroidism and ophthalmopathy. That paper adds: Ophthalmopathy, as predicted by the model, came a median approximately 6.5 months after the prediction.

The source is a woman in her twenties or thirties with Graves disease. Here the sequenced sample was peripheral blood mononuclear cells (PBMCs), taken at new diagnosis, from a patient treated with antithyroid drugs. The chain recombines TRBV19 with TRBJ1-5; D gene unclear. DNA for the CDR3: TGTGCCAGTAGGCCCACCATGGGTGGCAATCAGCCCCAGCATTTT. This codes for CASRPTMGGNQPQHF.